The next 7 T cell receptor beta chains were all read from a single sample in a study of blood T cell repertoires in COVID-19. The protocol was immunoSEQ multiplex PCR, while the TCRdb copy is restricted to in-frame clones and leaves out a portion. The profile shows under 50,000 clones, 87% of them singletons. Sequencing was performed on peripheral blood. These TCRs come from a man between 60 and 70 years old with COVID-19, enrolled during active disease.

The chain combines TRBV10-3 with TRBJ2-1; no definite D call. Germline V gives CDR1 ENHRY, CDR2 SYGVKD. V was pared by 5 bases and J by 10 bases, with 12 bases between. The CDR3 has 12 amino acids. The CDR3 DNA reads as TGTGCCATCAGTAAATCGAAAGAGGAGCAGTTCTTC. Translating it yields CAISKSKEEQFF.

This chain joins TRBV7-9 and TRBJ2-7; D may be TRBD1 (5 bases). The CDR3 covers 14 residues. From germline, CDR1 is SEHNR and CDR2 FQNEAQ (reference sequence). V dropped 0 bases and J dropped 5 bases, with 11 bases sitting between them. The CDR3 sequence: CASSLAPGIDEQYF. Here the CDR3 DNA reads TGTGCCAGCAGCTTAGCGCCAGGGATCGACGAGCAGTACTTC.

This rearrangement joins TRBV12-5 to TRBJ2-7, with 8 bases identical to TRBD1. The CDR3 extends over 14 amino acids. The V segment lost 6 bases and the J segment 4 bases; nucleotides outside the gene matches: 8. Germline values: CDR1 LGHNT, CDR2 FRNRAP. CDR3 protein: CASGRTGMLYEQYF. CDR3 coding DNA: TGTGCTAGTGGGCGGACAGGGATGTTGTACGAGCAGTACTTC.

This chain joins TRBV2 and TRBJ1-2, with D possibly matching TRBD1 (6 bases). The CDR3 extends over 13 amino acids. Germline V gives CDR1 SNHLY, CDR2 FYNNEI. Trimming removed 6 bases at V and 5 bases at J, with 13 bases between. CDR3 sequence reads: CASSPTGEYGYTF. CDR3 in DNA: TGTGCCAGCAGCCCGACAGGAGAGTATGGCTACACCTTC.

V usage is TRBV2 and J usage is TRBJ1-1; 7 nucleotides match TRBD1. The V gene end was trimmed by 6 bases and the J gene end by 0 bases; junction bases not matched to a gene: 4. Germline CDR1 is SNHLY and CDR2 is FYNNEI. The CDR3 sequence is 14 residues long. Written as DNA, the CDR3 is TGTGCCAGCAGCTGGGGACAGTTGAACACTGAAGCTTTCTTT. Translation: CASSWGQLNTEAFF.

V is TRBV2 and J is TRBJ2-7; the match to TRBD2 covers 7 bases. Losses at the gene ends were 2 bases for V and 0 bases for J; bases not matched to a gene: 4. The germline V gene encodes CDR1 SNHLY and CDR2 FYNNEI. The length of the CDR3 is 15 residues. The CDR3 DNA follows: TGTGCCAGCAGTGAAACCCTAGCGGTCTCCTACGAGCAGTACTTC. Its translation is CASSETLAVSYEQYF.

The CDR3 reads CASAERTGRYNQPQHF. CDR3 in DNA: TGTGCCAGCGCCGAACGGACAGGGAGGTACAATCAGCCCCAGCATTTT. This chain joins TRBV28 and TRBJ1-5, with TRBD1 matching over 8 bases. The CDR3 contains 16 residues. Germline CDR1 is MDHEN and CDR2 is SYDVKM. V was clipped by 8 bases and J by 3 bases; unmatched bases: 12.